The 30 T cell receptor beta chains listed next were all sequenced from one sample in a study of beta chain features in type 1 diabetes. Study-wide results and limits: Moderate yet significant TCRB CDR3 shortening was seen in Type 1 diabetes patients in all four CD4+ subsets.

Their target antigens are unknown. Reverse transcription of all isolated RNA meant that expressed TCRB transcripts were sequenced. This table comes from immunoSEQ multiplex PCR, and its TCRdb copy is limited to in-frame clones, with some not included. The sample lists 200,000 to 300,000 clones, approximately 10% occurring once. Sequencing used naive CD4+ T cells from blood. The receptors shown here come from a man under 40 with type 1 diabetes.

CDR3 in amino acids: CASRYTAGTEAFF. The CDR3 nucleotides are TGTGCCAGCAGATACACCGCGGGCACTGAAGCTTTCTTT. The rearrangement links TRBV6-5 to TRBJ1-1; D is uncertain. CDR1 and CDR2 from the germline V gene are MNHEY and SVGAGI. Trimming cost V 6 bases and J 4 bases, with 12 bases left between them. The CDR3 is 13 residues long.

The table lists this clone with a count of one. The V gene is TRBV27, the J gene TRBJ2-1; a possible D gene is TRBD2 (5 bases). CDR1 is MNHEY, CDR2 SMNVEV, per germline (reference sequence). The germline V and J ends were trimmed by 4 bases and 4 bases, with 20 bases remaining between them. The CDR3 totals 17 residues. This CDR3 is CASSSPLRGPGYNEQFF. The CDR3 DNA is TGTGCCAGCAGTTCCCCCCTTCGCGGCCCGGGGTACAATGAGCAGTTCTTC.

The chain recombines TRBV19 with TRBJ2-4, with 8 positions matching TRBD1. Germline lookup yields CDR1 LNHDA and CDR2 SQIVND (reference sequence). J lost 13 bases, V lost 1 base, and 6 bases had no gene match. This CDR3 is 13 amino acids long. In nucleotides, the CDR3 is TGTGCCAGTAGTATAGGTGTGGACAGGGAACAGTACTTC. Translating gives CASSIGVDREQYF.

This chain uses TRBV25-1 with TRBJ2-7; perhaps TRBD2 as D (6 bases). This CDR3 is built from 12 residues. The V end was cut by 8 bases, the J end by 3 bases, with 11 bases between. Germline assignment: CDR1 MGHDK and CDR2 SYGVNS. The CDR3 nucleotides read TGTGCCAGCGGGACTTCATACTACGAGCAGTACTTC. Translating it yields CASGTSYYEQYF.

Only a few counts were recorded for this clone. The rearrangement joins TRBV5-4 to TRBJ1-6; 7 nucleotides agree with TRBD1. Germline-derived CDR1 and CDR2 are SGHNT and YYREEE (reference sequence). CDR3 length: 14 residues. The trim removed 4 bases at V and 7 bases at J, leaving 5 bases unmatched. The DNA of the CDR3 is TGTGCCAGCAGCAGGGGACAGAGGAATTCACCCCTCCACTTT. This sequence encodes CASSRGQRNSPLHF.

This clone has only a few counts. This sample includes further DNA sequences coding for the same CDR3. The chain has TRBV5-1 and TRBJ2-2, with D uncertain. This CDR3 comprises 13 residues. CDR1 SGHRS and CDR2 YFSETQ come from the germline V gene. The ends were cut back, 0 bases at V and 3 bases at J, with 3 bases in the middle. This CDR3 reads CASSLADTGELFF. The DNA for the CDR3 is TGCGCCAGCAGCTTGGCCGACACCGGGGAGCTGTTTTTT.

This clone appeared a few times. The V and J genes are TRBV30 and TRBJ2-2, with D tentatively TRBD2 (6 bases). The ends were cut back, 5 bases at V and 1 base at J, with 11 bases in the middle. The germline V gene has CDR1 GTSNPN and CDR2 SVGIG (reference sequence). CDR3 length: 14 residues. As DNA, the CDR3 is TGTGCCTGGGGCGGGGCGGTGAACACCGGGGAGCTGTTTTTT. Translation: CAWGGAVNTGELFF. Variable domain in full (rest from reference TRBV30 and TRBJ2-2): SQTIHQWPATLVQPVGSPLSLECTVEGTSNPNLYWYRQAAGRGLQLLFYSVGIGQISSEVPQNLSASRPQDRQFILSSKKLLLSDSGFYLCAWGGAVNTGELFFGEGSRLTVL.

The genes are TRBV6-5 and TRBJ2-2; 10 bases fit TRBD2. CDR1 is MNHEY, CDR2 SVGAGI, per germline. This CDR3 spans 14 amino acids. Unmatched junction bases numbered 4, after V lost 5 bases and J lost 7 bases. The CDR3 loop is CASSTLAGHGELFF. The CDR3 DNA is TGTGCCAGCAGTACACTAGCGGGGCACGGGGAGCTGTTTTTT.

There are a few counts of this clone. The chain recombines TRBV9 with TRBJ2-3; the D gene is possibly TRBD2 (6 bases). From germline, CDR1 is SGDLS and CDR2 YYNGEE. V lost 2 bases and J lost 2, with 12 bases in between. There are 15 residues in the CDR3. The CDR3 is CASSVSGRNTDTQYF. The CDR3 nucleotides are TGTGCCAGCAGCGTGTCGGGGAGGAACACAGATACGCAGTATTTT.

The chain employs TRBV5-4 and TRBJ2-3; 9 nucleotides line up with TRBD2. V lost 0 bases to trimming and J lost 1 base; unmatched junction nucleotides: 6. In germline, CDR1 is SGHNT, CDR2 YYREEE (reference sequence). The CDR3 covers 17 residues. CDR3 amino acids: CASSLVSRGGGTDTQYF. The CDR3 bases are TGTGCCAGCAGCTTGGTCTCGCGGGGGGGCGGCACAGATACGCAGTATTTT.

This clone was detected a few times. The J gene is TRBJ2-3, the V gene TRBV6-5; TRBD2 is a possible D gene (6 bases). CDR1 is MNHEY, CDR2 SVGAGI, per germline. This CDR3 has 16 amino acids. The germline V and J ends were trimmed by 2 bases and 0 bases, with 12 bases remaining between them. CDR3 DNA sequence: TGTGCCAGCAGTTACGGGCCGGGGGACAGCACAGATACGCAGTATTTT. Its translation: CASSYGPGDSTDTQYF.

This clone appeared a few times. V is TRBV9 and J is TRBJ1-6; no definite D call. CDR1 is SGDLS and CDR2 is YYNGEE in the germline V gene. Trimming removed 3 bases from V and 3 bases from J, with 10 bases in between. The CDR3 spans 15 residues. The CDR3 spells CASSAQDIYNSPLHF. CDR3 bases: TGTGCCAGCAGCGCCCAGGATATCTATAATTCACCCCTCCACTTT. The variable domain in full, completed from reference TRBV9 and TRBJ1-6, reads DSGVTQTPKHLITATGQRVTLRCSPRSGDLSVYWYQQSLDQGLQFLIQYYNGEERAKGNILERFSAQQFPDLHSELNLSSLELGDSALYFCASSAQDIYNSPLHFGNGTRLTVT.

The chain joins TRBV6-5 to TRBJ2-3; no firm D call. Trimming took off 6 bases at V and 2 bases at J, with 12 bases between the two ends. Germline-derived CDR1 and CDR2 are MNHEY and SVGAGI. This CDR3 has 14 residues. CDR3 loop: CASSPDWNTDTQYF. CDR3 coding DNA: TGTGCCAGCAGCCCCGACTGGAACACAGATACGCAGTATTTT.

This clone was detected a few times. The V call is TRBV2, the J call TRBJ2-7; D remains ambiguous. The germline V gene encodes CDR1 SNHLY and CDR2 FYNNEI. CDR3 size: 12 residues. Trimming took 4 bases from V and 2 from J, leaving 6 bases between them. CDR3 nucleotides: TGTGCCAGCAGTGGGCAACCCTACGAGCAGTACTTC. Amino acids: CASSGQPYEQYF.

This clone was seen a handful of times. The genes are TRBV6-6 and TRBJ1-1; TRBD1 matches 8 bases. CDR3 length: 14 amino acids. Trimming took 10 bases from V and 1 from J; bases not matched to a gene: 8. The germline CDR1 and CDR2 sequences are MNHNY and SVGAGI (reference sequence). The CDR3 reads CATQGASENTEAFF. The DNA for the CDR3 is TGTGCCACCCAGGGGGCCAGCGAGAACACTGAAGCTTTCTTT.

The J gene is TRBJ2-7, the V gene TRBV11-2, with D tentatively TRBD2 (5 bases). Trimming removed 6 bases from V and 2 bases from J, with 17 bases in between. The CDR3 runs 15 residues. Germline lookup yields CDR1 SGHAT and CDR2 FQNNGV. The CDR3 sequence: CASSSPRTGTYEQYF. CDR3 DNA sequence: TGTGCCAGCAGTTCACCTCGGACGGGAACCTACGAGCAGTACTTC.

This rearrangement joins TRBV6-6 to TRBJ1-5; D call uncertain. V was trimmed by 4 bases and J by 1 base, leaving 5 bases between them. CDR1 MNHNY and CDR2 SVGAGI come from the germline V gene (reference sequence). This CDR3 is 13 amino acids long. The CDR3 region has the DNA TGTGCCAGCAGTTTCCCGAGCAATCAGCCCCAGCATTTT. It translates to CASSFPSNQPQHF.

This clone was found once. The chain employs TRBV6-1 and TRBJ2-2; D not certain. With 0 bases removed from V and 6 bases from J, the gap between germline ends came to 8 bases. Germline V gene data show CDR1 as MNHNS and CDR2 as SASEGT. The CDR3 sequence is 14 residues long. The CDR3 is CASSEALRAGELFF. The CDR3, as DNA: TGTGCCAGCAGTGAAGCGCTCCGGGCCGGGGAGCTGTTTTTT.

This sequence joins TRBV6-1 and TRBJ2-6; D is undetermined. CDR3 length equals 15 residues. V was pared by 2 bases and J by 2 bases, with 7 bases between. Germline-derived CDR1 and CDR2 are MNHNS and SASEGT. Here the CDR3 reads CASSESHTGANVLTF. The CDR3 nucleotides read TGTGCCAGCAGTGAATCCCACACTGGGGCCAACGTCCTGACTTTC.

This clone was recorded a few times. This sequence joins TRBV7-2 and TRBJ2-5; TRBD2 is a possible D gene (5 bases). The V gene's germline CDR1 is SGHTA and CDR2 FQGNSA. The ends were cut back, 2 bases at V and 5 bases at J, with 15 bases in the middle. The CDR3 is 15 residues long. CDR3 region: CASSLSLYKRETQYF. The CDR3 DNA sequence: TGTGCCAGCAGCTTAAGTCTTTACAAGCGGGAGACCCAGTACTTC.

This clone was found a few times. The chain recombines TRBV5-4 with TRBJ2-1; D not resolved. Trimming removed 2 bases at V and 1 base at J, with 13 bases between. Germline V CDR1 and CDR2: SGHNT, YYREEE (reference sequence). The CDR3 sequence is 16 residues long. CDR3 protein: CASSFIPGLSYNEQFF. Written as DNA, the CDR3 is TGTGCCAGCAGCTTCATCCCGGGTCTATCCTACAATGAGCAGTTCTTC.

In DNA form, the CDR3 reads TGCGCCAGCAGCCACCTTAAGGGACAGGGGGCCAACGAGCAGTACTTC. This codes for CASSHLKGQGANEQYF. The chain has TRBV4-1 and TRBJ2-7; 12 bases map to TRBD1. V gave up 3 bases and J gave up 5 bases; unmatched junction bases: 8. CDR1 and CDR2 from the germline V gene are MGHRA and YSYEKL. CDR3 size: 16 residues.

This clone has more than one count but fewer than ten. This sequence joins TRBV7-8 and TRBJ2-1; TRBD1 agrees at 7 bases. The V and J ends lost 3 bases and 7 bases, in that order; junction bases with no gene match: 3. The CDR3 covers 13 residues. Germline CDR1 SGHVS, CDR2 FQNEAQ. As DNA, the CDR3 is TGTGCCAGCAGCTTCCAGGGGGTGAATGAGCAGTTCTTC. This codes for CASSFQGVNEQFF.

This chain uses TRBV2 with TRBJ2-6; D uncertain. CDR1 and CDR2 (germline): SNHLY, FYNNEI. Deletions cut 1 base from V and 0 bases from J, with 4 bases between. The CDR3 runs 15 residues. CDR3 amino acids: CASSEVSSGANVLTF. The DNA of the CDR3 is TGTGCCAGCAGTGAAGTCAGCTCTGGGGCCAACGTCCTGACTTTC.

J is TRBJ2-6 and V is TRBV7-8; no clear D. Trimming removed 5 bases at V and 0 bases at J, with 11 bases between. The CDR3 runs to 16 residues. In germline, CDR1 is SGHVS, CDR2 FQNEAQ. CDR3 bases: TGTGCCAGCAGCCTTAGATGGGCCTCTGGGGCCAACGTCCTGACTTTC. This gives the protein CASSLRWASGANVLTF. Looking up the rest from reference TRBV7-8 and TRBJ2-6 gives the full variable domain: GAGVSQSPRYKVAKRGQDVALRCDPISGHVSLFWYQQALGQGPEFLTYFQNEAQLDKSGLPSDRFFAERPEGSVSTLKIQRTQQEDSAVYLCASSLRWASGANVLTFGAGSRLTVL.

There are a few counts of this clone. The chain links TRBV6-1 to TRBJ2-1, with D possibly being TRBD2 (6 bases). Germline-derived CDR1 and CDR2 are MNHNS and SASEGT. This CDR3 spans 15 amino acids. The V end lost 1 base, the J end lost 2 bases, and 9 bases lay between the germline ends. The CDR3 nucleotides read TGTGCCAGCAGTGAAGGCGGGATCCCCTACAATGAGCAGTTCTTC. This encodes CASSEGGIPYNEQFF.

This chain uses TRBV18 with TRBJ1-1; perhaps TRBD1 as D (5 bases). Deletions cut 2 bases from V and 0 bases from J, with 7 bases between. The germline V gene encodes CDR1 KGHSH and CDR2 LQKENI. This CDR3 has 14 amino acids. CDR3 nucleotide sequence: TGTGCCAGCTCACCATCAGGGCTGAACACTGAAGCTTTCTTT. This translates into CASSPSGLNTEAFF.

V gene TRBV7-3 combines with J gene TRBJ2-3, with 9 bases identical to TRBD2. Germline values: CDR1 SGHTA, CDR2 FQGTGA. CDR3 length: 15 residues. The ends lost 4 bases at V and 2 bases at J; junction bases unmatched: 4. CDR3 in DNA: TGTGCCAGCAGCTGGAGCGGGGGGTACACAGATACGCAGTATTTT. It specifies CASSWSGGYTDTQYF.

This clone has more than one count but fewer than ten. The chain is built from TRBV7-3 and TRBJ2-7; 9 bases agree with TRBD1. The germline CDR1 and CDR2 sequences are SGHTA and FQGTGA. The CDR3 runs to 13 residues. The V segment lost 5 bases and the J segment 6 bases; nucleotides outside the gene matches: 5. The CDR3 loop is CASSLGQGGEQYF. The CDR3 region has the DNA TGTGCCAGCAGCCTGGGACAGGGAGGCGAGCAGTACTTC.

The table lists this clone with a few counts. The rearrangement joins TRBV5-4 to TRBJ2-3; TRBD2 matches at 7 bases. Germline CDR1 and CDR2: SGHNT and YYREEE (reference sequence). J lost 1 base, V lost 5 bases, and 4 bases had no gene match. The CDR3 contains 14 residues. CDR3 nucleotides: TGTGCCAGCAGTCATAGCGGGCGCACAGATACGCAGTATTTT. Protein: CASSHSGRTDTQYF.